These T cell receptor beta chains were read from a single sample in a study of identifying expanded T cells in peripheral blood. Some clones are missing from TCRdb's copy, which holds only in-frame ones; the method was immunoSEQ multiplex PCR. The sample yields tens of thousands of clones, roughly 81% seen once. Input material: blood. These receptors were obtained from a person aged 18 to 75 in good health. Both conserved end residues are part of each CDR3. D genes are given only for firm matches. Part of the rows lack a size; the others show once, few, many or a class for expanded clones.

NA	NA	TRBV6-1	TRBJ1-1	TGTGCCAGCAGTGAGCTCAGTGGTTCCCTCTACACTGAAGCTTTCTTT	CASSELSGSLYTEAFF
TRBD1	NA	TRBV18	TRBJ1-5	TGTGCCAGCTCACCACAGGGGGCGGGTAATCAGCCCCAGCATTTT	CASSPQGAGNQPQHF
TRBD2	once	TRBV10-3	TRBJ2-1	TGTGCCACTCAGGGACTAGCGGGATTCTACAATGAGCAGTTCTTC	CATQGLAGFYNEQFF
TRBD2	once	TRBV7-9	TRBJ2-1	TGTGCCAGCACTGGCGGGGGGACCTCCTACAATGAGCAGTTCTTC	CASTGGGTSYNEQFF
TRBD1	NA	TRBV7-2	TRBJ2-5	TGTGCCAGCAGCTTAGCGGCAGGGGGCGCAAAGTCGGAGACCCAGTACTTC	CASSLAAGGAKSETQYF
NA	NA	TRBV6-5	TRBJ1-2	TGTGCCAGCAGTCAACAGGGAAGTGGCTACACCTTC	CASSQQGSGYTF
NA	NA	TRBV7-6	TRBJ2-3	TGTGCCAGCAGCCGTCGGTGGGCCACAGATACGCAGTATTTT	CASSRRWATDTQYF
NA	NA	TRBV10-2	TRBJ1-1	TGCGCCAGCAGTTTCAGTAACATGAACACTGAAGCTTTCTTT	CASSFSNMNTEAFF
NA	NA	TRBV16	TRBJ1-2	TGTGCCAGCAGCCAATCGGGCCCAGGGAGCTATGGCTACACCTTC	CASSQSGPGSYGYTF
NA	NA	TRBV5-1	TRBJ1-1	TGCGCCAGCAGCTTGGAAGGAGAGAACACTGAAGCTTTCTTT	CASSLEGENTEAFF
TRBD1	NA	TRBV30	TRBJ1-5	TGTGCCTGGAGTGTAGGACAGGGTGTACGTCAGCCCCAGCATTTT	CAWSVGQGVRQPQHF
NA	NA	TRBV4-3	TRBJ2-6	TGCGCCAGCAGCCATTCCCTTTGGGGGGTAACGGGAGGGGCCAACGTCCTGACTTTC	CASSHSLWGVTGGANVLTF
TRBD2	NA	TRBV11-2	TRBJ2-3	TGTGCCAGCAGCCCTAGGATCTTAGCGGGGGGGAGCACAGATACGCAGTATTTT	CASSPRILAGGSTDTQYF
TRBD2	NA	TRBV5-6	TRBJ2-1	TGTGCCAGCAGCTTGGTTCTAGCGGGGGGGCATGAGCAGTTCTTC	CASSLVLAGGHEQFF
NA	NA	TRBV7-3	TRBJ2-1	TGTGCCAGCAGCCCCTACCTGGGCAATGAGCAGTTCTTC	CASSPYLGNEQFF
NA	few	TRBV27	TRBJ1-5	TGTGCCAGCAGTTTATTAGTGTCAGGGGTCGTTAAACAGCCCCAGCATTTT	CASSLLVSGVVKQPQHF
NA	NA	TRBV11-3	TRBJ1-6	TGTGCCAGCAGCTTAGAAAGGAGATCTTCACCCCTCCACTTT	CASSLERRSSPLHF
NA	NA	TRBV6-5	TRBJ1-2	TGTGCCAGCAGTTCAGACAGGACCTATGGCTACACCTTC	CASSSDRTYGYTF
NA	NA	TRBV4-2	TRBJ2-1	TGTGCCAGCAGCTTATCCGGGAGCTCCTACAATGAGCAGTTCTTC	CASSLSGSSYNEQFF
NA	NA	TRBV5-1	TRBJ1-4	TGCGCCAGCAGTCGTTCTTATGCAACTAATGAAAAACTGTTTTTT	CASSRSYATNEKLFF
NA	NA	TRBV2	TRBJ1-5	TGTGCCAGCAACGGATATAGCAATCAGCCCCAGCATTTT	CASNGYSNQPQHF
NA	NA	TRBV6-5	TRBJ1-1	TGTGCCAGCAGTTACGACGGGAGACAGAACACTGAAGCTTTCTTT	CASSYDGRQNTEAFF
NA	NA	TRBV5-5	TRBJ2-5	TGTGCCAGCAGCTTCCTACAGGGTGGCCAAGAGACCCAGTACTTC	CASSFLQGGQETQYF
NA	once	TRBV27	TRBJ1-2	TGTGCCAGCAGTTTAGGGCAGAACCCGGTTCTCGGTCATGGCTACACCTTC	CASSLGQNPVLGHGYTF
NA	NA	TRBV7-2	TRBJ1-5	TGTGCCAGCAACTCGCAGGGAGGGGGGGAGCCCCAGCATTTT	CASNSQGGGEPQHF
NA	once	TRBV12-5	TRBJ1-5	TGTGCTAGCAGCTTACGCGTTTCCGGGACAATTCATCAGCCCCAGCATTTT	CASSLRVSGTIHQPQHF
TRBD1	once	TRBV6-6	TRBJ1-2	TGTGCCAGCAGGTACAGACAGGGATACTATGGCTACACCTTC	CASRYRQGYYGYTF
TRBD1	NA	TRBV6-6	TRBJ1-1	TGTGCCAGCAGGTCGGGACAGGGTATTACCACTGAAGCTTTCTTT	CASRSGQGITTEAFF
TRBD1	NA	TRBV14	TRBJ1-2	TGTGCCAGCAGCCAAGATTGGGACAGGAAAGGGGCTATGGGCTACACCTTC	CASSQDWDRKGAMGYTF
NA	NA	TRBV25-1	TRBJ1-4	TGTGCCAGCAGTGATTACACTAATGAAAAACTGTTTTTT	CASSDYTNEKLFF
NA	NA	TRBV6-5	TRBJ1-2	TGTGCCAGCAGTGAGGCTGCTTACTATGGCTACACCTTC	CASSEAAYYGYTF
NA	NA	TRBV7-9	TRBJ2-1	TGTGCCAGCAGCTCGACAGGCCAGCGGGAGCAGTTCTTC	CASSSTGQREQFF
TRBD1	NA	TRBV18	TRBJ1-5	TGTGCCAGCTCACCCGACAGGGTCAATCAGCCCCAGCATTTT	CASSPDRVNQPQHF
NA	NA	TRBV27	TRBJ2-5	TGTGCCAGCAGTTTATCGACACTGTACCAAGAGACCCAGTACTTC	CASSLSTLYQETQYF
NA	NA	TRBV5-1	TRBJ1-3	TGCGCCAGCAGCTGGACAGCTGGAAACACCATATATTTT	CASSWTAGNTIYF
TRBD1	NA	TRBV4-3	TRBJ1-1	TGCGCCAGCAGCCCAGAAGCCGGGACAGGGGGCACTGAAGCTTTCTTT	CASSPEAGTGGTEAFF
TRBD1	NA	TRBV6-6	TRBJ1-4	TGTGCCAGCAGCCCTATGGGACAGGGGTATGAAAAACTGTTTTTT	CASSPMGQGYEKLFF
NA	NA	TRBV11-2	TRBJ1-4	TGTGCCAGCAGTCCACGGGGGGGCACGATGGAACTGTTTTTT	CASSPRGGTMELFF
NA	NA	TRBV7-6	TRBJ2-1	TGTGCCAGCAGCCCATCTTCGGGGAAAAGCTCCTACAATGAGCAGTTCTTC	CASSPSSGKSSYNEQFF
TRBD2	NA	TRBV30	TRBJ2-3	TGTGCCTGGAGTGGACTAGCGGGGTTAGCGGATACGCAGTATTTT	CAWSGLAGLADTQYF
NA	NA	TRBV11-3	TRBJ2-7	TGTGCCAGCAGCTTAGGGGGAAGACCCTACGAGCAGTACTTC	CASSLGGRPYEQYF
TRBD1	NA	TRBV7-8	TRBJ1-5	TGTGCCAGCAGCCGTACAGGGGGCATCGATCAGCCCCAGCATTTT	CASSRTGGIDQPQHF
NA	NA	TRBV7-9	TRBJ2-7	TGTGCCAGCAGCTCGCCGGCCCTTGGTCCCCTTATGTCCGACGAGCAGTACTTC	CASSSPALGPLMSDEQYF
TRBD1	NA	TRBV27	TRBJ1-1	TGTGCCAGCAGTTTAAGGACAGGGAGGGCTTTCTTT	CASSLRTGRAFF
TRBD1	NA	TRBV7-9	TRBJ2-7	TGTGCCAGTGGGGACAGGGGGCTAACCTACGAGCAGTACTTC	CASGDRGLTYEQYF
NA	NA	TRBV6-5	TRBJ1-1	TGTGCCAGCAGTTACGACACCTATACTGAAGCTTTCTTT	CASSYDTYTEAFF
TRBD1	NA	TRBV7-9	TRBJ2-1	TGTGCCAGCAGCTCTCCACAAAGGGGGCAGGTTTACAATGAGCAGTTCTTC	CASSSPQRGQVYNEQFF
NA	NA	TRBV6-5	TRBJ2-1	TGTGCCAGCAGTTACTCGAAGGTAACTGAGCAGTTCTTC	CASSYSKVTEQFF